A single sample is the source of the 5 T cell receptor beta chains below, sequenced in a study of cytomegalovirus exposure and HLA in healthy donors. 13 Jbeta primers and 60 Vbeta primers were used for the PCR. TCRdb's table, derived via immunoSEQ multiplex PCR, lists solely in-frame clones and lacks some. This sample has under 300,000 clones, with approximately 91% found just once. Sequenced: PBMCs. These receptors originate from a girl aged 2 to 9 in good health and CMV-seronegative.

This clone was seen a single time. CDR3: CASSPGLGQEKNYGYTF. The CDR3 DNA is TGTGCCAGCAGCCCTGGGCTGGGACAGGAGAAAAACTATGGCTACACCTTC. This chain connects TRBV5-5 to TRBJ1-2, with 8 bases identical to TRBD1. J lost 2 bases, V lost 4 bases, and 13 bases had no gene match. The CDR3 has 17 amino acids. The V gene's germline CDR1 is SGHKS and CDR2 YYEKEE (reference sequence). The entire variable domain, with the rest obtained from reference TRBV5-5 and TRBJ1-2, is as follows: DAGVTQSPTHLIKTRGQQVTLRCSPISGHKSVSWYQQVLGQGPQFIFQYYEKEERGRGNFPDRFSARQFPNYSSELNVNALLLGDSALYLCASSPGLGQEKNYGYTFGSGTRLTVV.

The chain is built from TRBV5-1 and TRBJ2-7; 8 bases map to TRBD1. The CDR3 spans 15 residues. Germline-derived CDR1 and CDR2 are SGHRS and YFSETQ. Trimming took 0 bases from V and 4 from J; bases not matched to a gene: 6. The CDR3 bases are TGCGCCAGCAGCTTGGCGGGACAGGCTTCATACGAGCAGTACTTC. The encoded protein is CASSLAGQASYEQYF.

The J gene is TRBJ2-1, the V gene TRBV5-6; 7 bases map to TRBD2. Germline CDR1 reads SGHDT; CDR2 reads YYEEEE. There are 17 residues in the CDR3. The V gene end was trimmed by 0 bases and the J gene end by 3 bases; junction bases not matched to a gene: 9. CDR3 protein: CASSLGSGLLFYNEQFF. For the CDR3, the DNA is TGTGCCAGCAGCTTGGGTAGCGGGCTTCTATTCTACAATGAGCAGTTCTTC.

The chain recombines TRBV14 with TRBJ1-4; a weak D match, TRBD1 (6 bases). Trimming stripped 2 bases from V and 3 bases from J, with 10 bases between. CDR1 and CDR2 (germline): SGHDN, FVKESK. The CDR3 length is 15 residues. CDR3 bases: TGTGCCAGCAGCCAAAGACAGGCTGCTAATGAAAAACTGTTTTTT. As protein: CASSQRQAANEKLFF.

This clone has a handful of counts. V is TRBV15 and J is TRBJ1-1, with D maybe TRBD1 (6 bases). Germline loops: CDR1 LNHNV, CDR2 YYDKDF (reference sequence). The CDR3 loop spans 13 amino acids. V shed 1 base and J shed 11 bases, with 14 bases lying between them. The CDR3: CATSRGQGLFAFF. The CDR3 bases are TGTGCCACCAGCAGAGGGCAGGGGCTCTTCGCTTTCTTT.